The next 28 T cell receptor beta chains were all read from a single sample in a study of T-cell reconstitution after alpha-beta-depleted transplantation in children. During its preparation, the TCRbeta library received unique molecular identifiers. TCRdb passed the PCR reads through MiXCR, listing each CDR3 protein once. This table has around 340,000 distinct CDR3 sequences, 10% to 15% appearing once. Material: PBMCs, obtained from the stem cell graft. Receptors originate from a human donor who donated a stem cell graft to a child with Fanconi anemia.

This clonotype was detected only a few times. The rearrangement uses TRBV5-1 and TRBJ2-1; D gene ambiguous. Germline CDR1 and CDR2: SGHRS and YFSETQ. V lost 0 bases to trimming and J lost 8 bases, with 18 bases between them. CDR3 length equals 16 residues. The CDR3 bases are TGCGCCAGCAGCTTGGGGCCGGAGCTTTATGGGGATGAGCAGTTCTTC. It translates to CASSLGPELYGDEQFF.

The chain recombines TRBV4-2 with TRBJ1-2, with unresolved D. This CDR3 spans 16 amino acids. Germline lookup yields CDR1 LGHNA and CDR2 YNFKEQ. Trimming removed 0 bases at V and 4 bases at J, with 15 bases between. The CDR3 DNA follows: TGTGCCAGCAGCCAAGATCACGGGCAGGCATTCTATGGCTACACCTTC. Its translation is CASSQDHGQAFYGYTF.

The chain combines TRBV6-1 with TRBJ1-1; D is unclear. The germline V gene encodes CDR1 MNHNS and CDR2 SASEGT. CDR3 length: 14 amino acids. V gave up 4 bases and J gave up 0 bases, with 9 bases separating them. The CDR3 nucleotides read TGTGCCAGCAGTGTTCACCTGGTGAACACTGAAGCTTTCTTT. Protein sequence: CASSVHLVNTEAFF.

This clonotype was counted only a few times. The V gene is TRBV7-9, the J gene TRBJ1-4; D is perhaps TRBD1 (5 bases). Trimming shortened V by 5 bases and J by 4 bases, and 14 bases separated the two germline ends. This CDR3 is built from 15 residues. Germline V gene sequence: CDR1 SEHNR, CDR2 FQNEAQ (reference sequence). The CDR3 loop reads CASSRGTGDNEKLFF. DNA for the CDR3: TGTGCCAGCAGCCGCGGGACTGGGGATAATGAAAAACTGTTTTTT.

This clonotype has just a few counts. This CDR3 is CSARTASVGVTDTQYF. The CDR3 region has the DNA TGCAGTGCTAGGACCGCTTCTGTGGGGGTTACAGATACGCAGTATTTT. The chain recombines TRBV20-1 with TRBJ2-3; D tentatively reads TRBD1 or TRBD2 (5 bases each). V dropped 3 bases and J dropped 3 bases, with 19 bases sitting between them. Germline CDR1 reads DFQATT; CDR2 reads SNEGSKA (reference sequence). The CDR3 sequence is 16 residues long.

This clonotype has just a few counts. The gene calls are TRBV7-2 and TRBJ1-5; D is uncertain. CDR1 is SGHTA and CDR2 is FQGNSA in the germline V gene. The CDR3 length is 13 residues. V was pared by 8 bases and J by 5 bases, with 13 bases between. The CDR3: CASAMATHQPQHF. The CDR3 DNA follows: TGTGCCAGCGCCATGGCCACCCATCAGCCCCAGCATTTT.

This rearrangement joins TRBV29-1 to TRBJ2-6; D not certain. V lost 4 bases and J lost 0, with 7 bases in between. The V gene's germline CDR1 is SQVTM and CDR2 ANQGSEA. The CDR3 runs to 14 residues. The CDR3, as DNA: TGCAGCGTTGGAGGCCACTCTGGGGCCAACGTCCTGACTTTC. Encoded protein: CSVGGHSGANVLTF.

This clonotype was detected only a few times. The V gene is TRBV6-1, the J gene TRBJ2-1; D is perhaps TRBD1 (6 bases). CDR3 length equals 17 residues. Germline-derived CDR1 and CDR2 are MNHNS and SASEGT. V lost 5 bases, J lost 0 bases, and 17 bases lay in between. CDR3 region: CASSTATGISSYNEQFF. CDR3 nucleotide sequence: TGTGCCAGCAGTACCGCAACAGGGATTAGCTCCTACAATGAGCAGTTCTTC.

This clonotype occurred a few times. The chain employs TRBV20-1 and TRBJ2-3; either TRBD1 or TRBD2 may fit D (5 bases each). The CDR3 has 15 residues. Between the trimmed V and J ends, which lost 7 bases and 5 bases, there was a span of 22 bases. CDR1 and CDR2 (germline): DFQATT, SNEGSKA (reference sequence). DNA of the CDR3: TGCAGTGTACCCACCCTACGGGGCCCAGGAGATACGCAGTATTTT. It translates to CSVPTLRGPGDTQYF.

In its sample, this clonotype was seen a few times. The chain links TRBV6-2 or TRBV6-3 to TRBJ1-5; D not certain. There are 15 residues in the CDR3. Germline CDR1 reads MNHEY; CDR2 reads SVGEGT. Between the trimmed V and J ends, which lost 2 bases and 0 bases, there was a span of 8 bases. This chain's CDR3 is CASSYETASNQPQHF. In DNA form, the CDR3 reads TGTGCCAGCAGTTACGAAACGGCTAGCAATCAGCCCCAGCATTTT.

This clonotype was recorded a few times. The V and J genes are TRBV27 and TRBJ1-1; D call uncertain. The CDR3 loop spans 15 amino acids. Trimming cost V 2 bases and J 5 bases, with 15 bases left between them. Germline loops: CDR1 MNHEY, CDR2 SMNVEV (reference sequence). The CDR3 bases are TGTGCCAGCAGTTTAGTAGGTCCCACGCGGACTGAAGCTTTCTTT. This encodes CASSLVGPTRTEAFF.

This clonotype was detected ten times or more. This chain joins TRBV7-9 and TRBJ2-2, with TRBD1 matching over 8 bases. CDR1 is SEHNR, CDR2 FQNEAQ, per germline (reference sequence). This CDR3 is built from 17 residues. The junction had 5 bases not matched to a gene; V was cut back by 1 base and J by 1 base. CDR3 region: CASSLDQTGVNTGELFF. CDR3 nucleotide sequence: TGTGCCAGCAGCTTAGATCAGACAGGGGTGAACACCGGGGAGCTGTTTTTT.

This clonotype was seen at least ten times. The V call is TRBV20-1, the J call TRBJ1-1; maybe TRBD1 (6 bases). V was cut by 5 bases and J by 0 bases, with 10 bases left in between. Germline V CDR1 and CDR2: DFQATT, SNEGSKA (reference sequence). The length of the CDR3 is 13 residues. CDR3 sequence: CSAAGTMNTEAFF. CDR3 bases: TGCAGTGCTGCCGGGACAATGAACACTGAAGCTTTCTTT.

CDR3: CSARDPVGPVQETQYF. As DNA, the CDR3 is TGCAGTGCTAGAGATCCAGTGGGACCCGTACAAGAGACCCAGTACTTC. The chain uses TRBV20-1 and TRBJ2-5; D is tentatively TRBD1 or TRBD2 (5 bases each). There are 16 residues in the CDR3. The germline V and J ends were trimmed by 0 bases and 2 bases, with 16 bases remaining between them. Per germline, CDR1 DFQATT and CDR2 SNEGSKA (reference sequence).

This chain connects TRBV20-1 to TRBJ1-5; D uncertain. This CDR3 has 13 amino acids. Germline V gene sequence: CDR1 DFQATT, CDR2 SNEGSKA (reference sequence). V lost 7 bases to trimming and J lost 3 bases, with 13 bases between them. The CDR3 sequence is CSVPGPLNQPQHF. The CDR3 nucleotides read TGCAGTGTTCCCGGACCCCTCAATCAGCCCCAGCATTTT.

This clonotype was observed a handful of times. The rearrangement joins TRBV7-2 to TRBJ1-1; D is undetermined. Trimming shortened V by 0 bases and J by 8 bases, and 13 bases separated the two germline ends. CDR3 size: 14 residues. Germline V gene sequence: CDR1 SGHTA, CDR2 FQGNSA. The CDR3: CASSLAAGAREAFF. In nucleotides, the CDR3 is TGTGCCAGCAGCTTAGCAGCGGGCGCTAGAGAAGCTTTCTTT.

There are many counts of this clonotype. Here the CDR3 DNA reads TGTGCCACCAGTGGATGGGACAGGGGTGACGAGACCCAGTACTTC. This codes for CATSGWDRGDETQYF. The rearrangement uses TRBV24-1 and TRBJ2-5, with TRBD1 matching over 10 bases. This CDR3 is 15 amino acids long. Losses at the gene ends were 5 bases for V and 5 bases for J; bases not matched to a gene: 7. In germline, CDR1 is KGHDR, CDR2 SFDVKD.

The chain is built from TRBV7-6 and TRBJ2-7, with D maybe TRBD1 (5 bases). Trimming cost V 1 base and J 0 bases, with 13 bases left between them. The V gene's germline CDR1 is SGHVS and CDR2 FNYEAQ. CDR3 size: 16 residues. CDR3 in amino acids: CASSLDEGAYSYEQYF. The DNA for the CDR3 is TGTGCCAGCAGCTTAGACGAAGGGGCCTACTCCTACGAGCAGTACTTC.

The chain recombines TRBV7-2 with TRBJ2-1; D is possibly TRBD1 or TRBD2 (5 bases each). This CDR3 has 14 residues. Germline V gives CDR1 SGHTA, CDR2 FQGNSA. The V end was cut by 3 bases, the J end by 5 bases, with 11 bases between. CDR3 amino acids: CASSFSGTHNEQFF. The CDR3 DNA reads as TGTGCCAGCAGCTTCAGTGGGACCCACAATGAGCAGTTCTTC. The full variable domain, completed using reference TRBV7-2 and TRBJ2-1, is GAGVSQSPSNKVTEKGKDVELRCDPISGHTALYWYRQSLGQGLEFLIYFQGNSAPDKSGLPSDRFSAERTGGSVSTLTIQRTQQEDSAVYLCASSFSGTHNEQFFGPGTRLTVL.

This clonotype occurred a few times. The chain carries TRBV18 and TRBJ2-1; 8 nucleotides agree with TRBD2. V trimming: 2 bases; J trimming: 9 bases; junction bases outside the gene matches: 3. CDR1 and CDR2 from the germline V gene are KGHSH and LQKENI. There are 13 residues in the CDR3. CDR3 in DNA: TGTGCCAGCTCACCAGGGACTAGACGTGAGCAGTTCTTC. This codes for CASSPGTRREQFF.

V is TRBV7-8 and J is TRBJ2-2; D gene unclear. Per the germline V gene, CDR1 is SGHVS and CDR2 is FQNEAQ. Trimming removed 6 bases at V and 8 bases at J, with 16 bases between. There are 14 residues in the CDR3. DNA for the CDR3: TGTGCCAGCAGGGCGGAACCCTCGGTGGGGGAGCTGTTTTTT. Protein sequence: CASRAEPSVGELFF.

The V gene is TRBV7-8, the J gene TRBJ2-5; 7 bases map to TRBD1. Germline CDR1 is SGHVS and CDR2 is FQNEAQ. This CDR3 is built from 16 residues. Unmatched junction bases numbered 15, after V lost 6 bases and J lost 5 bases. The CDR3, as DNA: TGTGCCAGCAGGGCCACGGCAGGGGGAGTTGGGGAGACCCAGTACTTC. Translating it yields CASRATAGGVGETQYF.

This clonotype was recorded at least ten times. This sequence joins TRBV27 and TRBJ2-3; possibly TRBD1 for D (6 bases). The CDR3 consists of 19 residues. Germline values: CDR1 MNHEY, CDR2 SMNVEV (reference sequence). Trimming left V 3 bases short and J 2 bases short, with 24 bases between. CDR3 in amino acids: CASSFTRRTAFKLTDTQYF. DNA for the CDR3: TGTGCCAGCAGTTTTACGCGGCGGACAGCCTTCAAACTCACAGATACGCAGTATTTT.

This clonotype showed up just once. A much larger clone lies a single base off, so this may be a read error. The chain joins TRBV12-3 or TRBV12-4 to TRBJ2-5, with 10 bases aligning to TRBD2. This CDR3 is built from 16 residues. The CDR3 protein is CVSSLDGSGGWETQYF. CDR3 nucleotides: TGTGTCAGCAGTTTAGATGGTAGCGGGGGGTGGGAGACCCAGTACTTC.

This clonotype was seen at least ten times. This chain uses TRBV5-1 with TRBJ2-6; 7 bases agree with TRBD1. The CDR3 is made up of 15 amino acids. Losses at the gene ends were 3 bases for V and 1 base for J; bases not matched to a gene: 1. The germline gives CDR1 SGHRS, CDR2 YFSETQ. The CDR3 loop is CASSSGGSGANVLTF. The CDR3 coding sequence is TGCGCCAGCAGCTCAGGGGGTTCTGGGGCCAACGTCCTGACTTTC. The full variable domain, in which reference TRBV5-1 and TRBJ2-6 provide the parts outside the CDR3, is KAGVTQTPRYLIKTRGQQVTLSCSPISGHRSVSWYQQTPGQGLQFLFEYFSETQRNKGNFPGRFSGRQFSNSRSEMNVSTLELGDSALYLCASSSGGSGANVLTFGAGSRLTVL.

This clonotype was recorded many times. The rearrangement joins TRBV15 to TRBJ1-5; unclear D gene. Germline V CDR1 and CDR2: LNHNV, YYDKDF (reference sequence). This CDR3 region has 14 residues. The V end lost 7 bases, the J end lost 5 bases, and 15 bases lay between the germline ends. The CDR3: CATTDGRDYQPQHF. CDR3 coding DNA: TGTGCCACCACCGATGGACGGGATTATCAGCCCCAGCATTTT.

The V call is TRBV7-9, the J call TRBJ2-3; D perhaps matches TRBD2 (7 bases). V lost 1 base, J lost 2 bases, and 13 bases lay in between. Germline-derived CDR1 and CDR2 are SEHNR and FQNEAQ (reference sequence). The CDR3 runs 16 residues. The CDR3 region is CASSLEDGGPTDTQYF. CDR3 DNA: TGTGCCAGCAGCTTAGAGGACGGGGGGCCCACAGATACGCAGTATTTT.

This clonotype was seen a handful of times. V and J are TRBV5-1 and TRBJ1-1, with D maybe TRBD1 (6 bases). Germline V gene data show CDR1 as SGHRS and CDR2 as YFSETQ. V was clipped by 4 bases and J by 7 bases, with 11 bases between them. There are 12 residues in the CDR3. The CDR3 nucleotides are TGCGCCAGCAGCAGCGTAGGGGGTGAAGCTTTCTTT. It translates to CASSSVGGEAFF.